This T cell receptor (beta chain) was retrieved from a study of blood T cells in healthy people across ages. Per germline, CDR1 SQVTM and CDR2 ANQGSEA. The V end lost 0 bases, the J end lost 6 bases, and 11 bases lay between the germline ends. The CDR3 runs to 14 residues. A second PCR, run for roughly 7 to 12 cycles, used a sample-barcoded 5' primer plus a J-beta primer mix. Researchers report that a template-switch adaptor with 12 random nucleotides tagged each cDNA molecule. Via MiXCR, TCRdb re-called the 5' RACE reads, giving one row per CDR3 protein. Here the sample spans some 1.7 million distinct CDR3 sequences, roughly 28% being singletons.

The chain employs TRBV29-1 and TRBJ2-2, with D perhaps matching TRBD2 (6 bases). The sample consisted of blood. The source is a woman aged 30 to 39 in good health. CDR3 residues: CSVEEGRDAGELFF. CDR3 DNA sequence: TGCAGCGTTGAAGAGGGGCGGGATGCCGGGGAGCTGTTTTTT.